These 30 T cell receptor beta chains were all obtained from the same sample, sequenced in a study of blood T cells in healthy people across ages. Alongside a J-beta primer mix, a sample-barcoded 5' primer served in a second PCR lasting about 6 to 12 cycles. MiXCR was run by TCRdb on the 5' RACE reads, yielding one entry per CDR3 protein. The sample records roughly 1.6 million distinct CDR3 sequences, 30% to 35% being singletons. Sequences were obtained from blood. The receptors stem from a woman aged 25 to 39 in good health.

This clonotype showed up just a few times. The chain uses TRBV18 and TRBJ2-7; TRBD1 might be the D (7 bases). This CDR3 region has 12 residues. The V end was cut by 8 bases, the J end by 3 bases, with 11 bases between. Germline V CDR1 and CDR2: KGHSH, LQKENI. CDR3 in DNA: TGTGCCAGCGCGCGGGACAGCTACGAGCAGTACTTC. The encoded protein is CASARDSYEQYF.

Comments on this clonotype: This may be a read error: a much more frequent sequence differs by one nucleotide. The rearrangement joins TRBV2 to TRBJ1-1; TRBD1 aligns across 7 bases. The CDR3 runs to 13 residues. The V gene's germline CDR1 is SNHLY and CDR2 FYNNEI. The V gene end was trimmed by 7 bases and the J gene end by 1 base; junction bases not matched to a gene: 3. CDR3: CASKGTANTEAFF. In DNA, the CDR3 is TGTGCCAGCAAAGGGACAGCGAACACTGAAGCTTTCTTT.

The chain employs TRBV4-1 and TRBJ2-1; 7 bases fit TRBD2. Germline values: CDR1 MGHRA, CDR2 YSYEKL. The CDR3 covers 17 residues. Trimming removed 3 bases from V and 8 bases from J; junction bases left unmatched: 16. The CDR3 nucleotides are TGCGCCAGCAGCCACCCGCGCTCGGGCGGGAGCTCCTATGAGCAGTTCTTC. Amino acid sequence: CASSHPRSGGSSYEQFF.

This clonotype was found a few times. This chain joins TRBV5-1 and TRBJ1-4; D is perhaps TRBD1 (5 bases). V was pared by 4 bases and J by 1 base, with 8 bases between. The V gene's germline CDR1 is SGHRS and CDR2 YFSETQ. CDR3 length: 14 residues. The CDR3 DNA sequence: TGCGCCAGCAGCACAGGTGGAACTAATGAAAAACTGTTTTTT. This gives the protein CASSTGGTNEKLFF.

The chain recombines TRBV27 with TRBJ1-4; D gene unclear. This CDR3 region has 13 residues. Germline assignment: CDR1 MNHEY and CDR2 SMNVEV (reference sequence). Between the trimmed V and J ends, which lost 2 bases and 5 bases, there was a span of 6 bases. The CDR3 DNA is TGTGCCAGCAGTTTACATCGGAATGAAAAACTGTTTTTT. Translated: CASSLHRNEKLFF.

This clonotype has more than one count but fewer than ten. This rearrangement joins TRBV10-1 to TRBJ2-3, with D possibly matching TRBD2 (6 bases). This CDR3 has 15 residues. CDR1 is WNHNN and CDR2 is SYGVQD in the germline V gene (reference sequence). Trimming removed 2 bases from V and 0 bases from J, with 9 bases in between. The CDR3: CASSEKEGSTDTQYF. As DNA, the CDR3 is TGCGCCAGCAGTGAGAAGGAGGGAAGCACAGATACGCAGTATTTT.

This clonotype showed up many times. The chain recombines TRBV29-1 with TRBJ2-5, with D possibly TRBD1 on 6 matching bases. The CDR3 is made up of 16 amino acids. V dropped 3 bases and J dropped 5 bases, with 22 bases sitting between them. Looked up from germline, CDR1 is SQVTM and CDR2 is ANQGSEA. This CDR3 is CSVDGRGRENAETQYF. The CDR3 DNA reads as TGCAGCGTTGATGGCAGGGGTAGGGAAAATGCGGAGACCCAGTACTTC.

Turning to this clonotype: This may be a read error: a much more frequent sequence differs by one nucleotide. The chain recombines TRBV7-2 with TRBJ2-1; D unresolved. The CDR3 is made up of 17 amino acids. CDR1 is SGHTA, CDR2 FQGNSA, per germline. Trimming pared 1 base from V and 8 bases from J, leaving 21 bases between. The CDR3 spells CASSLGTVYPYSDEQFF. The DNA of the CDR3 is TGTGCCAGCAGCTTAGGGACGGTCTACCCATACTCGGATGAGCAGTTCTTC. Full variable domain (rest looked up from reference TRBV7-2 and TRBJ2-1): GAGVSQSPSNKVTEKGKDVELRCDPISGHTALYWYRQSLGQGLEFLIYFQGNSAPDKSGLPSDRFSAERTGGSVSTLTIQRTQQEDSAVYLCASSLGTVYPYSDEQFFGPGTRLTVL.

This chain joins TRBV3-1 and TRBJ2-5, with D perhaps TRBD2 (6 bases). V lost 1 base and J lost 2, with 14 bases in between. The CDR3 has 16 amino acids. Germline V gives CDR1 LGHDT, CDR2 YNNKEL (reference sequence). The CDR3: CASSQAGEGRQETQYF. The CDR3 DNA is TGTGCCAGCAGCCAAGCGGGGGAAGGGAGGCAAGAGACCCAGTACTTC.

To note about this clonotype: A read error may account for a junction end that differs from germline. V is TRBV6-5 and J is TRBJ2-7; 7 nucleotides match TRBD1. CDR3 length equals 15 residues. Germline V gene data show CDR1 as MNHEY and CDR2 as SVGAGI. This chain's CDR3 is CAGSMGQWGAYEQYF. The CDR3 region has the DNA TGTGCCGGCAGTATGGGACAGTGGGGAGCCTACGAGCAGTACTTC.

This clonotype occurred a few times. The chain uses TRBV12-3 or TRBV12-4 and TRBJ2-3, with D perhaps matching TRBD1 (6 bases). V lost 7 bases, J lost 5 bases, and 19 bases lay in between. CDR3 size: 15 residues. This chain's CDR3 is CASTLGPQGQDTQYF. The CDR3 DNA is TGTGCCAGCACCCTAGGGCCACAGGGTCAAGATACGCAGTATTTT.

This clonotype was seen more than once but under ten times. The CDR3 DNA reads as TGCAGTGCTAATCCCCAGGGGGGAGTCTATGGCTACACCTTC. Its protein is CSANPQGGVYGYTF. V is TRBV20-1 and J is TRBJ1-2, with 7 bases matching TRBD1. Per germline, CDR1 DFQATT and CDR2 SNEGSKA (reference sequence). The CDR3 contains 14 residues. Trimming removed 4 bases from V and 4 bases from J; junction bases left unmatched: 9.

This clonotype was seen many times. In nucleotides, the CDR3 is TGCAGCGTTGCGGGGGGACCGTACAATGAGCAGTTCTTC. The encoded protein is CSVAGGPYNEQFF. This chain joins TRBV29-1 and TRBJ2-1; 7 positions agree with TRBD2. The V gene's germline CDR1 is SQVTM and CDR2 ANQGSEA. CDR3 length: 13 residues. J gave up 4 bases and V 4 bases, and 4 bases lay outside the gene matches.

This chain connects TRBV20-1 to TRBJ2-7; 14 nucleotides line up with TRBD2. The junction had 5 bases not matched to a gene; V was cut back by 0 bases and J by 4 bases. The CDR3 consists of 16 residues. Germline CDR1 DFQATT, CDR2 SNEGSKA (reference sequence). The CDR3 spells CSARDGTSGSLYEQYF. The CDR3 DNA reads TGCAGTGCTAGAGACGGGACTAGCGGGAGTTTATACGAGCAGTACTTC.

This clonotype was found once. The V call is TRBV28, the J call TRBJ2-7; 11 nucleotides align to TRBD1. The CDR3 contains 19 residues. Germline CDR1 is MDHEN and CDR2 is SYDVKM. The V gene end was trimmed by 6 bases and the J gene end by 3 bases; junction bases not matched to a gene: 19. This CDR3 reads CASSPNYSGQGARGYEQYF. CDR3 in DNA: TGTGCCAGCAGCCCTAATTATTCCGGACAGGGGGCAAGGGGCTACGAGCAGTACTTC.

This chain joins TRBV6-1 and TRBJ1-2; D is undetermined. The ends were cut back, 5 bases at V and 5 bases at J, with 15 bases in the middle. The CDR3 has 14 amino acids. Germline V lookup: CDR1 MNHNS, CDR2 SASEGT. The CDR3 here is CASSSQTDTYGYTF. The CDR3 DNA follows: TGTGCCAGCAGTTCACAAACGGATACATATGGCTACACCTTC.

V gene TRBV5-1 combines with J gene TRBJ2-4; D may be TRBD1 (5 bases). The J call may be incorrect, as the DNA end agrees better with TRBJ2-7. CDR3 length: 14 amino acids. The germline gives CDR1 SGHRS, CDR2 YFSETQ. CDR3 in amino acids: CASSKTPGPYEQYF. In DNA form, the CDR3 reads TGCGCCAGCAGCAAAACTCCAGGGCCATACGAGCAGTACTTC.

Worth noting for this clonotype: This may be a read error, as it is one base from a much larger clone. Since no conserved phenylalanine or tryptophan closes the CDR3, a read error is the likely cause. CDR3 protein: CASSQSRYTDTQYL. The CDR3 region has the DNA TGCGCCAGCAGCCAATCTAGATACACAGATACGCAGTATTTG. The chain has TRBV4-1 and TRBJ2-3; D not resolved. Trimming pared 2 bases from V and 2 bases from J, leaving 8 bases between. The germline V gene has CDR1 MGHRA and CDR2 YSYEKL. The CDR3 length is 14 residues.

This clonotype was counted many times. The J gene is TRBJ1-2, the V gene TRBV4-1; 9 nucleotides match TRBD1. Trimming took 0 bases from V and 5 from J; bases not matched to a gene: 10. Germline V gene data show CDR1 as MGHRA and CDR2 as YSYEKL. CDR3 length: 17 amino acids. CDR3 protein: CASSQDEGQGRRYGYTF. As DNA, the CDR3 is TGCGCCAGCAGCCAAGATGAGGGACAGGGACGGAGATATGGCTACACCTTC.

This clonotype occurred many times. A read error may account for a junction end that differs from germline. This chain connects TRBV29-1 to TRBJ2-7; a weak D match, TRBD1 (6 bases). Germline CDR1 reads SQVTM; CDR2 reads ANQGSEA. This CDR3 has 13 amino acids. The CDR3 here is CSVEGGMVYEQYF. The DNA for the CDR3 is TGCAGCGTCGAAGGGGGTATGGTTTACGAGCAGTACTTC.

This sequence joins TRBV20-1 and TRBJ2-1; D may correspond to TRBD1 or TRBD2 (5 bases each). The CDR3 has 16 amino acids. Germline V lookup: CDR1 DFQATT, CDR2 SNEGSKA (reference sequence). Trimming took off 3 bases at V and 5 bases at J, with 20 bases between the two ends. CDR3 in amino acids: CSASGVRGLWDNEQFF. The CDR3 bases are TGCAGTGCTAGTGGGGTTCGGGGCCTCTGGGACAATGAGCAGTTCTTC.

Worth noting for this clonotype: One junction end does not reproduce the germline sequence, and a read error may be involved. The gene calls are TRBV12-3 or TRBV12-4 and TRBJ2-3; TRBD2 is a possible D gene (6 bases). CDR3 length: 14 residues. The CDR3 loop reads CASRRGVSTDAQYF. The CDR3 DNA is TGTGCCAGCAGGCGGGGAGTGAGCACAGATGCGCAGTATTTT.

In its sample, this clonotype was seen a few times. J is TRBJ1-5 and V is TRBV27; 8 bases are a match to TRBD1. Germline loops: CDR1 MNHEY, CDR2 SMNVEV (reference sequence). V was pared by 5 bases and J by 7 bases, with 10 bases of the junction left unmatched. CDR3 length: 15 amino acids. This CDR3 reads CASSDRTGSIQPQHF. The CDR3, as DNA: TGTGCCAGCAGTGATCGGACAGGGTCGATCCAGCCCCAGCATTTT.

This clonotype was detected a few times. V gene TRBV24-1 combines with J gene TRBJ2-5; 15 bases agree with TRBD2. After removal of 2 bases from V and 5 bases from J, the junction contained 5 bases not matched to a gene. The CDR3 consists of 17 residues. Germline V lookup: CDR1 KGHDR, CDR2 SFDVKD. The CDR3 is CATSDSGTSGGPETQYF. DNA of the CDR3: TGTGCCACCAGTGATTCCGGGACTAGCGGGGGGCCGGAGACCCAGTACTTC.

This chain links TRBV28 with TRBJ2-7, with 10 bases matching TRBD2. The CDR3 runs to 15 residues. Germline trimming cut 5 bases from V and 2 bases from J; bases unmatched to any gene: 6. Germline values: CDR1 MDHEN, CDR2 SYDVKM. This chain's CDR3 is CASSVGTSDAYEQYF. As DNA, the CDR3 is TGTGCCAGCAGTGTCGGGACTAGCGATGCCTACGAGCAGTACTTC.

The rearrangement uses TRBV9 and TRBJ2-4; 8 positions match TRBD2. TRBJ2-7 explains the end of the DNA better; the J call may be wrong. This CDR3 has 16 residues. The germline V gene has CDR1 SGDLS and CDR2 YYNGEE. DNA of the CDR3: TGTGCCAGCAGCCCCCCCTCTAACGGGAGGGCCAGCGAGCAGTACTTC. It specifies CASSPPSNGRASEQYF.

V usage is TRBV4-1 and J usage is TRBJ2-2, with unresolved D. CDR3 length equals 16 residues. The V gene lost 1 base and the J gene lost 1 base, with 10 bases spanning the gap. The germline gives CDR1 MGHRA, CDR2 YSYEKL. The CDR3 sequence: CASSQGSNQNTGELFF. In nucleotides, the CDR3 is TGCGCCAGCAGCCAAGGGTCTAACCAGAACACCGGGGAGCTGTTTTTT.

The J gene is TRBJ2-1, the V gene TRBV5-6; D may match TRBD1 or TRBD2 (5 bases each). Germline V CDR1 and CDR2: SGHDT, YYEEEE. This CDR3 has 13 amino acids. V was cut by 4 bases and J by 12 bases, with 17 bases left in between. This CDR3 is CASSTGTVLVQFF. CDR3 DNA sequence: TGTGCCAGCAGCACGGGGACCGTTCTTGTGCAGTTCTTC.

This clonotype was counted only a few times. V and J are TRBV29-1 and TRBJ1-1; TRBD1 aligns across 9 bases. The CDR3 is 15 amino acids. J was trimmed by 3 bases and V by 2 bases; bases with no gene match: 7. Germline-derived CDR1 and CDR2 are SQVTM and ANQGSEA. CDR3 in DNA: TGCAGCGTTGAAAGGGACAGGGTTATGGACACTGAAGCTTTCTTT. This encodes CSVERDRVMDTEAFF. The whole variable domain, remainder taken from reference TRBV29-1 and TRBJ1-1, is SAVISQKPSRDICQRGTSLTIQCQVDSQVTMMFWYRQQPGQSLTLIATANQGSEATYESGFVIDKFPISRPNLTFSTLTVSNMSPEDSSIYLCSVERDRVMDTEAFFGQGTRLTVV.

For the CDR3, the DNA is TGCAGTGCTAGGAGTGAGCAGCGCTACGAGCAGTACTTC. This codes for CSARSEQRYEQYF. This rearrangement joins TRBV20-1 to TRBJ2-7; D unclear. The V end was cut by 3 bases, the J end by 3 bases, with 12 bases between. Germline V gene data show CDR1 as DFQATT and CDR2 as SNEGSKA (reference sequence). The CDR3 is made up of 13 amino acids.